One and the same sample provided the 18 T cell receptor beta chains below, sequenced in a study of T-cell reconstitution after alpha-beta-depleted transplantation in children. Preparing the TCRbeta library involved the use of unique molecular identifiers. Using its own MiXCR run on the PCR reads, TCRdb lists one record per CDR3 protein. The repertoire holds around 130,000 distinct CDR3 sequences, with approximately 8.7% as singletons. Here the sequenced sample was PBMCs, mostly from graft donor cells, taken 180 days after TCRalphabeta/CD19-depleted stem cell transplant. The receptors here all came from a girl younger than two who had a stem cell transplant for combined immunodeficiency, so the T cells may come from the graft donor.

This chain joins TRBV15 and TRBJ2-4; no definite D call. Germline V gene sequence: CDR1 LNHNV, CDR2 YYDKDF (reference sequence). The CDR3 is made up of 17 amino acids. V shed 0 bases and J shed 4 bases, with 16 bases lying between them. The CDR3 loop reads CATSRDNSWPAKNIQYF. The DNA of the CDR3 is TGTGCCACCAGCAGAGATAATAGTTGGCCGGCGAAAAACATTCAGTACTTC.

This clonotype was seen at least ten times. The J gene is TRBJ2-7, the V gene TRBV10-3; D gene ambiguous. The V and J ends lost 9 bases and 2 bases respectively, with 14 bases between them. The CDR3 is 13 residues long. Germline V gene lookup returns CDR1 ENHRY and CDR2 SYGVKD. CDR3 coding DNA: TGTGCCATGGCAGGTGACCTTCCCTACGAGCAGTACTTC. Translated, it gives CAMAGDLPYEQYF.

CDR3 DNA sequence: TGTGCCAGCAGTTTAATCCCGGGGACAGTAGATACGCAGTATTTT. Its protein is CASSLIPGTVDTQYF. V and J are TRBV27 and TRBJ2-3; 7 bases map to TRBD1. The CDR3 totals 15 residues. The trim removed 2 bases at V and 5 bases at J, leaving 7 bases unmatched. Germline V gives CDR1 MNHEY, CDR2 SMNVEV (reference sequence).

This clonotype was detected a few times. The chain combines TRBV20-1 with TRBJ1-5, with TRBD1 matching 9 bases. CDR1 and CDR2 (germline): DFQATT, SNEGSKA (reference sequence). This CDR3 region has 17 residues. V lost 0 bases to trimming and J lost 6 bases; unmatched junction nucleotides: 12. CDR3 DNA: TGCAGTGCTAGAGAGAACCTCCCGGGACAGGGTGGTCAGCCCCAGCATTTT. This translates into CSARENLPGQGGQPQHF.

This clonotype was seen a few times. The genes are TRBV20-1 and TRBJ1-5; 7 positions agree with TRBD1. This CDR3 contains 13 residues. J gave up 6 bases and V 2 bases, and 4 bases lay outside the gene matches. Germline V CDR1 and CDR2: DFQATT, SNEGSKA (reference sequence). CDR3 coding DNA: TGCAGTGCTAGAAACAGGGGAGGTCAGCCCCAGCATTTT. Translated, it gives CSARNRGGQPQHF.

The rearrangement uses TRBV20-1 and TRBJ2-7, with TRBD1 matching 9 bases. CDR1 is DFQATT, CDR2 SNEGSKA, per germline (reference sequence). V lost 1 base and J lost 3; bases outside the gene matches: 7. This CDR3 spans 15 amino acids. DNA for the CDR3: TGCAGTGCTAGAGCCGGACAGGGGACCCTCTACGAGCAGTACTTC. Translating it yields CSARAGQGTLYEQYF.

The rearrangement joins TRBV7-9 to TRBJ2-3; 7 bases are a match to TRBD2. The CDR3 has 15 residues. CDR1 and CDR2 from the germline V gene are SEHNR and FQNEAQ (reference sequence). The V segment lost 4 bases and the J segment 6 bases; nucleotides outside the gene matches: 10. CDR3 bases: TGTGCCAGCAGCTCAAAACTTGGGGGGGTGGATACGCAGTATTTT. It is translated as CASSSKLGGVDTQYF.

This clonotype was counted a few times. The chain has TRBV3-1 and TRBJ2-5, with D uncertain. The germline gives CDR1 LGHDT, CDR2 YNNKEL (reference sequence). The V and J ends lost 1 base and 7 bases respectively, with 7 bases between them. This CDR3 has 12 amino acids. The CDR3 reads CASSQGLGTQYF. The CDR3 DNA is TGTGCCAGCAGCCAAGGTCTTGGGACCCAGTACTTC.

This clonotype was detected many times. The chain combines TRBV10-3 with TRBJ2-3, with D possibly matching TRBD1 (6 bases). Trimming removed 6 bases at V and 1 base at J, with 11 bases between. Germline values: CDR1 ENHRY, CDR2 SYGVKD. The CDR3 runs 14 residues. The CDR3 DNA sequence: TGTGCCATCAGAGACAGGACTGGCACAGATACGCAGTATTTT. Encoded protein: CAIRDRTGTDTQYF.

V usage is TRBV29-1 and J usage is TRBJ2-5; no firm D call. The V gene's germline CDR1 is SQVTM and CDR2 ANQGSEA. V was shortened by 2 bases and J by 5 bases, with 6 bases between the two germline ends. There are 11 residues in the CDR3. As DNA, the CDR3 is TGCAGCGTTGAATACACGGAGACCCAGTACTTC. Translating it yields CSVEYTETQYF.

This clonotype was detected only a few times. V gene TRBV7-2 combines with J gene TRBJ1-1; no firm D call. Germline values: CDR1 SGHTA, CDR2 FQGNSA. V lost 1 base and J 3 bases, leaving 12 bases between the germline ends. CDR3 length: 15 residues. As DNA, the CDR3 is TGTGCCAGCAGCTTAGAAGGGTTACCTTACACTGAAGCTTTCTTT. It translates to CASSLEGLPYTEAFF. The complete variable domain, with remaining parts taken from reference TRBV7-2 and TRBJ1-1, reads GAGVSQSPSNKVTEKGKDVELRCDPISGHTALYWYRQSLGQGLEFLIYFQGNSAPDKSGLPSDRFSAERTGGSVSTLTIQRTQQEDSAVYLCASSLEGLPYTEAFFGQGTRLTVV.

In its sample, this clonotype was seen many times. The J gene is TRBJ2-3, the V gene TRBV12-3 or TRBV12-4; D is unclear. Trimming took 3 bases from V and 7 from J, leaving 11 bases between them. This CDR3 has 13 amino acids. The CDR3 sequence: CASSLPSLHTQYF. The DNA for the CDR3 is TGTGCCAGCAGTTTGCCTAGTTTGCATACGCAGTATTTT.

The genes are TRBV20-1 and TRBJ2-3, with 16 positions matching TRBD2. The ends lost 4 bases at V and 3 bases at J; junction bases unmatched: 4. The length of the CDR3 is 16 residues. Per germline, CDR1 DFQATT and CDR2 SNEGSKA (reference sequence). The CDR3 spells CSATGLAGGPTDTQYF. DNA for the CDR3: TGCAGTGCTACGGGACTAGCGGGGGGGCCTACAGATACGCAGTATTTT.

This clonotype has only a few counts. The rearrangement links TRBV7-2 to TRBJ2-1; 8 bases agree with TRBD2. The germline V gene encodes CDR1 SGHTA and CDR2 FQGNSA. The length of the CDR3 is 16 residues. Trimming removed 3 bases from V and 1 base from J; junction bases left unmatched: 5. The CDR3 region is CASSFVSGGSYNEQFF. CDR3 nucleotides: TGTGCCAGCAGCTTTGTCAGCGGGGGATCCTACAATGAGCAGTTCTTC.

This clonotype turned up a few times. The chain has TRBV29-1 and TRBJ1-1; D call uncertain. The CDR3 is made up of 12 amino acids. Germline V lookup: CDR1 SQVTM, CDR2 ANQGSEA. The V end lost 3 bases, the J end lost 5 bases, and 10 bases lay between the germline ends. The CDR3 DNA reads TGCAGCGTTGACAGGTCACCAACTGAAGCTTTCTTT. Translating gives CSVDRSPTEAFF.

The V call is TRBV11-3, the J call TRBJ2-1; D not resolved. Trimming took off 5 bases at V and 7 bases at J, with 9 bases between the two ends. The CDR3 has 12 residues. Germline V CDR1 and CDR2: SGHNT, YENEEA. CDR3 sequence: CASSIRWNEQFF. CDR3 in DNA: TGTGCCAGCAGCATTCGGTGGAATGAGCAGTTCTTC.

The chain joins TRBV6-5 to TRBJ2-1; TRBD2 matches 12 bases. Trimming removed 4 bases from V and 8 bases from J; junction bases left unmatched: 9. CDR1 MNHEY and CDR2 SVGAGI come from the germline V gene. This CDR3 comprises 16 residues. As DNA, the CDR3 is TGTGCCAGCAGTTTTTCCCGGACTAGCGGGGTGCATGAGCAGTTCTTC. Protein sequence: CASSFSRTSGVHEQFF.

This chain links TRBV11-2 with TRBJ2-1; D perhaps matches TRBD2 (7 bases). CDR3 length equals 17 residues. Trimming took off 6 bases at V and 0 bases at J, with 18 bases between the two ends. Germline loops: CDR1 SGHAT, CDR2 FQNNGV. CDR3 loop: CASSTQGGGLSYNEQFF. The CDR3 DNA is TGTGCCAGCAGTACCCAGGGCGGGGGCCTCTCCTACAATGAGCAGTTCTTC.